Sequencing of this TCR beta chain was carried out in a study of blood T cell repertoires in COVID-19. Using immunoSEQ multiplex PCR, the repertoire was profiled, and TCRdb retains in-frame clones only, with some absent. Of about 130,000 clones in the sample, about 89% were seen once. Germline values: CDR1 SGHTA, CDR2 FQGTGA. The CDR3 is 15 residues long. V trimming: 5 bases; J trimming: 8 bases; junction bases outside the gene matches: 11. The chain joins TRBV7-3 to TRBJ2-1; 8 bases are a match to TRBD2. The specimen sequenced was peripheral blood. The source of this sequence is a woman aged 70-85 years with COVID-19, enrolled during active disease. This CDR3 is CASSHGVAGIYEQFF. CDR3 DNA: TGTGCCAGCAGCCATGGGGTAGCGGGGATATATGAGCAGTTCTTC.